This TCR beta chain was sequenced during a study of T cells in Graves' hyperthyroidism and ophthalmopathy. Study-level results: Among clonotypes expanded in thyroid above 0.001, most were also found in blood. Onset of ophthalmopathy came a median 6.5 months after the model predicted it.

Comment on this clonotype: The antigen is undetermined. One junction end does not reproduce the germline sequence, and a read error may be involved.

From RNA transcripts, TCR beta CDR3 regions were amplified. An initial round of RT-PCR targeting the TCR CDR3 relied on the HTBI primer set. TCRdb called the multiplex PCR reads again in MiXCR, with one record for every CDR3 protein. Of 450,000 to 700,000 distinct CDR3 sequences in the sample, about 43% were seen once. Lactation, pregnancy, other autoimmune disease or uncontrolled infection led to exclusion of patients. Sequencing input: peripheral blood or thyroid tissue (not recorded which). This TCR came from an adult woman with Graves' disease, either hyperthyroidism or ophthalmopathy (not recorded which).

As DNA, the CDR3 is TGTGCCAGCAGTTCGACAGGGGAAGGGAACACTGGGGAGCTGTTTTTT. Protein: CASSSTGEGNTGELFF. This chain links TRBV6-5 with TRBJ2-2; 8 nucleotides align to TRBD1. CDR1 MNHEY and CDR2 SVGAGI come from the germline V gene. The CDR3 is 16 residues long.